This T cell receptor (beta chain) was sequenced for a study of cytomegalovirus exposure and HLA in healthy donors. The study's findings and limits: Later on, an analysis showed TCR association rates differing by HLA locus, with DRB1 the most and HLA-C the fewest. Listed as cytomegalovirus-associated were over 150 TCR beta chains. Evidence from a later analysis indicated that most CMV-associated TCR beta chains looked HLA-restricted.

Vbeta (60) and Jbeta (13) primers were used in the PCR. In the study's own analysis: In a later analysis, tens of millions of unique TCR beta chains included roughly 11 million shared by two or more donors. Data came from immunoSEQ multiplex PCR; TCRdb stores just in-frame clones and leaves some out. V, J and clone size reflect that table, while D and trimming were determined from the DNA. Seen here are roughly 120,000 clones, more than 80% observed once, and the top ten hold roughly 3.5%. A remark on this clone: Its target is not known. This sample also contains other DNA sequences that code for the same CDR3.

This CDR3 is built from 14 residues. Unmatched junction bases numbered 4, after V lost 3 bases and J lost 2 bases. Germline V CDR1 and CDR2: SGHRS, YFSETQ. Sequenced sample: PBMCs. The genes are TRBV5-1 and TRBJ1-1, with 7 positions matching TRBD1. This receptor was identified in a male donor in good health and CMV-seronegative. The DNA of the CDR3 is TGCGCCAGCAGCTCACAGGGGCTAAACACTGAAGCTTTCTTT. It codes for CASSSQGLNTEAFF.